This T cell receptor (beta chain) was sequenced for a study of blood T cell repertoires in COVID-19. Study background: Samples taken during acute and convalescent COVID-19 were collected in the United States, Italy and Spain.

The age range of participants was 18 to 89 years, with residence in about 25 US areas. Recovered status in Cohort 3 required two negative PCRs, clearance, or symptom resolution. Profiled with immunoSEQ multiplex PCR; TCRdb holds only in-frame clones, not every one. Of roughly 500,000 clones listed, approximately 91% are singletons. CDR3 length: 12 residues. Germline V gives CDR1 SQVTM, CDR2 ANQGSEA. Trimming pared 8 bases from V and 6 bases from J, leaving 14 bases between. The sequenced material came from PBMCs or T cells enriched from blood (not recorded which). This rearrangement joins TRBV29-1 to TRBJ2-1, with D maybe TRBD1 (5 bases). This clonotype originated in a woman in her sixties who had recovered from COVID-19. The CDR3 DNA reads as TGCAGCTTATGGCAGGGCCCCAATGAGCAGTTCTTC. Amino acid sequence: CSLWQGPNEQFF.